The T cell receptor beta chain described here comes from a study of blood T cell repertoires in COVID-19. Measured with immunoSEQ multiplex PCR; TCRdb has only the in-frame clones, and not every one. This table holds approximately 97,000 clones, approximately 78% found once. V lost 5 bases to trimming and J lost 2 bases; unmatched junction nucleotides: 8. The CDR3 has 16 amino acids. Per germline, CDR1 LGHDT and CDR2 YNNKEL (reference sequence). This sequence was found in a man in his sixties with active or convalescent COVID-19. This chain links TRBV3-1 (or the pseudogene TRBV3-2) with TRBJ2-5, with TRBD2 matching 10 bases. Sequenced material: peripheral blood. The CDR3 spells CASSSGLAVIQETQYF. The CDR3 nucleotides are TGTGCCAGCAGCTCAGGACTAGCGGTTATACAAGAGACCCAGTACTTC.